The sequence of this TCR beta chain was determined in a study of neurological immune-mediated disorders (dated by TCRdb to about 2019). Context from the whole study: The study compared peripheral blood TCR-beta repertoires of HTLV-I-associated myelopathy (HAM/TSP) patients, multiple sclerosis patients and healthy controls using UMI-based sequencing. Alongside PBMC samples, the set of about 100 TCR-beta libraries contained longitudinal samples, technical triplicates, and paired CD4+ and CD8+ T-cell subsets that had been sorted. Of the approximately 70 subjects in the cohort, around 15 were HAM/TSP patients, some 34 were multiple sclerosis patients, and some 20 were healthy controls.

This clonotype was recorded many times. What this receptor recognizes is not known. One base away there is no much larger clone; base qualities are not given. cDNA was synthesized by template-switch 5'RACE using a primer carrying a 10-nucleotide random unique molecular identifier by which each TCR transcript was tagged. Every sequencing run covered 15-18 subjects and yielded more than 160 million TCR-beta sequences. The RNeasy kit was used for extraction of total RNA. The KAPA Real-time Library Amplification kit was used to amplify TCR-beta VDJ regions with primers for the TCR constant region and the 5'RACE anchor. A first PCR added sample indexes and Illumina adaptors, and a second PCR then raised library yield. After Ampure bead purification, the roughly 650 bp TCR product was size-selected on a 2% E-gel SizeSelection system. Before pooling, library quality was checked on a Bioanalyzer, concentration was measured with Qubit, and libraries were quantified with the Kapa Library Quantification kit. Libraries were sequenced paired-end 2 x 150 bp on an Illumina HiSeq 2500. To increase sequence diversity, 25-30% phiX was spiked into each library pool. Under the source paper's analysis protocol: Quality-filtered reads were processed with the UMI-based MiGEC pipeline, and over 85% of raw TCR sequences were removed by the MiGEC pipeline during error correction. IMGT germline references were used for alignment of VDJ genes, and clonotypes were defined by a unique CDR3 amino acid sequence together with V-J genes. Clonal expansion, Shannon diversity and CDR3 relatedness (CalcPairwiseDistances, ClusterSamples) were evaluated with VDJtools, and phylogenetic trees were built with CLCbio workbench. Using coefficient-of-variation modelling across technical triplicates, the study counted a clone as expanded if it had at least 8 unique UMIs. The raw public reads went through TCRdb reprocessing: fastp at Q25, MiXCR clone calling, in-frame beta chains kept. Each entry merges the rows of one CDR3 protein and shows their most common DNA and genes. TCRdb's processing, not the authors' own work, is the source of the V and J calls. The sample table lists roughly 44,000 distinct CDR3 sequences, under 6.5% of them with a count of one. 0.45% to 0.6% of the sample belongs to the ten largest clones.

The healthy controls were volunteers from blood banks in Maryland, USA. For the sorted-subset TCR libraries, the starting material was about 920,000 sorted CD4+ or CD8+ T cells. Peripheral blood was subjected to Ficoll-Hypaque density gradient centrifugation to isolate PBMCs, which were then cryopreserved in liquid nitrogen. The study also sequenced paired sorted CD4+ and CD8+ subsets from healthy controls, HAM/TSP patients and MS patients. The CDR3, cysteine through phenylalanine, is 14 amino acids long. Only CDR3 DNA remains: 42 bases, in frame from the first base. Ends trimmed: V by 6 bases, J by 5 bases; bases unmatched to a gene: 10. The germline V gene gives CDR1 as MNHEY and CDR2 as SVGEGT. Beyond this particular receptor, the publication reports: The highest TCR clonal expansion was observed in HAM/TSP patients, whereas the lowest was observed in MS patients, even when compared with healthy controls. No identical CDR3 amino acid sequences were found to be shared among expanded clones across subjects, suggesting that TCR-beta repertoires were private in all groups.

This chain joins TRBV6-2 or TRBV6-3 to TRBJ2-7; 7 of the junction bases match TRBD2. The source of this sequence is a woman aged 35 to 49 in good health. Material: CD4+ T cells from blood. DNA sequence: TGTGCCAGCAGCCCCGCTCGGGGGGTCAACGAGCAGTACTTC. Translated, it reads CASSPARGVNEQYF.